This T cell receptor beta chain originates from a study of T cell repertoires in cytomegalovirus infection. Overall study: Recently identified HLA-C-restricted CMV epitopes were among the peptides used. Matching HLA type, along with CMV infection, was indicated by public TCR beta signatures.

Study-wide results and caveats: Dominating the ex vivo response were TCR beta clonotypes that were CMV-specific and HLA-C-restricted. Accumulated public TCR beta family frequency recognized individuals carrying CMV together with the relevant HLA.

Trimming took off 5 bases at V and 1 base at J, with 11 bases between the two ends. Germline V gene data show CDR1 as MNHEY and CDR2 as SMNVEV (reference sequence). The CDR3 spans 14 residues. Each CDR3 protein is one row after TCRdb ran MiXCR on the reads. The top ten clones hold about 45% of a sample with 450,000 to 550,000 distinct CDR3 sequences, about 44% of them seen once. Details on this clonotype: Its specificity is unknown.

The sequences come from cultured PBMCs, collected from culture after CMV antigen stimulation. The clonotype originates from a human donor in good health (CMV status not recorded). Some clones in this sample may be carry-over from other donors' samples. The V gene is TRBV27, the J gene TRBJ1-2, with D hard to call. Here the CDR3 DNA reads TGTGCCAGCAGTCCCCACGGCAGTAACTATGGCTACACCTTC. This encodes CASSPHGSNYGYTF.